The 27 T cell receptor beta chains presented below share a single source sample, sequenced in a study of shared clonotypes between healthy human individuals (dated by TCRdb to about 2020). Library preparation was by the immunoSEQ multiplex PCR assay. TCRdb obtained this table from immuneACCESS and retained in-frame rearrangements with V and J assigned. These tables miss some clones; where compared with another copy, unresolved V genes account for less than half of the shortfall, and the remainder is unexplained. The sample table holds hundreds of thousands of clones, of which less than 85% were seen once. The top ten clones comprise 1.5% to 2% of the sample. Sequencing was done on a sample of memory CD4+ T cells sorted from blood. The cell subset or site label of this sample denotes: CD45RA-negative fraction. The receptors here all came from a woman in her twenties or thirties in good health.

The chain carries TRBV25-1 and TRBJ1-1; D is possibly TRBD1 (6 bases). Germline-derived CDR1 and CDR2 are MGHDK and SYGVNS. This CDR3 comprises 15 residues. The V end lost 3 bases, the J end lost 3 bases, and 14 bases lay between the germline ends. The CDR3 loop reads CASSDRRGAYTEAFF. For the CDR3, the DNA is TGTGCCAGCAGTGACCGACGGGGGGCTTACACTGAAGCTTTCTTT.

The V gene is TRBV6-1, the J gene TRBJ2-5; 10 positions agree with TRBD2. Germline CDR1 MNHNS, CDR2 SASEGT. The CDR3 sequence is 16 residues long. With 4 bases clipped from V and 5 bases from J, the junction kept 10 bases outside the gene matches. In nucleotides, the CDR3 is TGTGCCAGCAGTGGGACTAGCGGAGGTCTGAGGGAGACCCAGTACTTC. Translated: CASSGTSGGLRETQYF.

The genes are TRBV6-5 and TRBJ2-3, with TRBD2 as a possible D gene (5 bases). Germline CDR1 reads MNHEY; CDR2 reads SVGAGI. This CDR3 has 15 residues. The V end lost 2 bases, the J end lost 1 base, and 10 bases lay between the germline ends. Here the CDR3 DNA reads TGTGCCAGCAGTTACGATGGCGGGCGCACAGATACGCAGTATTTT. Its translation is CASSYDGGRTDTQYF.

The rearrangement links TRBV15 to TRBJ2-7; D is unresolved. The CDR3 loop spans 12 amino acids. Germline V CDR1 and CDR2: LNHNV, YYDKDF (reference sequence). The V end was cut by 4 bases, the J end by 7 bases, with 11 bases between. The CDR3, as DNA: TGTGCCACCAGCACGCTAGTGGGGGAGCAGTACTTC. Amino acids: CATSTLVGEQYF.

V usage is TRBV28 and J usage is TRBJ2-7; 9 bases match TRBD2. J lost 0 bases, V lost 4 bases, and 4 bases had no gene match. The CDR3 is 15 residues long. Germline values: CDR1 MDHEN, CDR2 SYDVKM. This CDR3 is CASSSGTSISYEQYF. DNA for the CDR3: TGTGCCAGCAGTTCCGGGACTAGCATCTCCTACGAGCAGTACTTC.

This clone was found once. The chain links TRBV18 to TRBJ2-7; 11 bases are a match to TRBD2. The CDR3 is 14 residues long. V shed 5 bases and J 6 bases; nucleotides not matched to a gene: 6. Germline lookup yields CDR1 KGHSH and CDR2 LQKENI. The DNA of the CDR3 is TGTGCCAGCTCAAAGACTAGCGGGATACTCGAGCAGTACTTC. It codes for CASSKTSGILEQYF.

This chain links TRBV5-4 with TRBJ2-2; the D gene is possibly TRBD2 (5 bases). The CDR3 is made up of 14 amino acids. V gave up 0 bases and J gave up 7 bases, with 10 bases separating them. Germline values: CDR1 SGHNT, CDR2 YYREEE (reference sequence). CDR3 bases: TGTGCCAGCAGCTTGGTAGAGGAGGTCGGGGAGCTGTTTTTT. This sequence encodes CASSLVEEVGELFF.

This clone was observed many times. The chain employs TRBV21-1 and TRBJ2-2; the D segment call TRBD1 is taken from the table without a DNA check. TRBV21-1 constitutes a pseudogene. This CDR3 is 15 amino acids long. CDR3 nucleotide sequence: TGTGCCAGCAGCCGCCAGGCTGAGAACACCGGGGAGCTGTTTTTT. This translates into CASSRQAENTGELFF.

The chain recombines TRBV25-1 with TRBJ1-2; unclear D gene. Germline CDR1 MGHDK, CDR2 SYGVNS. Trimming shortened V by 5 bases and J by 3 bases, and 10 bases separated the two germline ends. The CDR3 is 13 amino acids. CDR3 sequence (DNA): TGTGCCAGCAGTCTCGACACCTACTATGGCTACACCTTC. Translated: CASSLDTYYGYTF.

V is TRBV2 and J is TRBJ2-7; 9 nucleotides align to TRBD2. In germline, CDR1 is SNHLY, CDR2 FYNNEI. This CDR3 has 12 amino acids. With V trimmed by 11 bases and J by 4 bases, 6 bases remained unmatched. The CDR3 reads CACSGSTYEQYF. Here the CDR3 DNA reads TGTGCCTGTAGCGGGAGTACGTACGAGCAGTACTTC.

This clone was detected only once. The rearrangement joins TRBV10-3 to TRBJ2-3; TRBD2 aligns across 12 bases. With 4 bases clipped from V and 0 bases from J, the junction kept 8 bases outside the gene matches. The CDR3 has 18 residues. CDR1 and CDR2 (germline): ENHRY, SYGVKD. Written as DNA, the CDR3 is TGTGCCATCAGTGTGGCTAGCGGGAGGGCCCGGAGCACAGATACGCAGTATTTT. This translates into CAISVASGRARSTDTQYF.

The chain links TRBV5-4 to TRBJ2-1; D possibly uses TRBD1 or TRBD2 (6 bases each). V was pared by 4 bases and J by 7 bases, with 18 bases between. This CDR3 has 15 residues. Per the germline V gene, CDR1 is SGHNT and CDR2 is YYREEE (reference sequence). For the CDR3, the DNA is TGTGCCAGCAGCCCGGCTTTCGGGGGCCTTAATGAGCAGTTCTTC. Translation: CASSPAFGGLNEQFF.

The chain links TRBV5-1 to TRBJ2-2; D perhaps matches TRBD1 (6 bases). Trimming removed 5 bases at V and 7 bases at J, with 9 bases between. CDR1 and CDR2 (germline): SGHRS, YFSETQ. This CDR3 is 12 amino acids long. The CDR3 coding sequence is TGCGCCAGCAGGCAGGGGTACGGGGAGCTGTTTTTT. It yields the protein CASRQGYGELFF.

This clone was detected once. This chain links TRBV28 with TRBJ2-1; 10 nucleotides agree with TRBD2. The length of the CDR3 is 13 residues. The germline CDR1 and CDR2 sequences are MDHEN and SYDVKM. Trimming cost V 5 bases and J 14 bases; bases outside gene matches: 9. Written as DNA, the CDR3 is TGTGCCAGCAGTGACCCCACTAGCGGGATCAAGTTCTTC. It specifies CASSDPTSGIKFF.

A note on this clone: The same CDR3 can be traced to other DNA sequences in this sample. The J gene is TRBJ2-5, the V gene TRBV2; no firm D call. The CDR3 has 12 residues. CDR1 and CDR2 from the germline V gene are SNHLY and FYNNEI. Trimming stripped 6 bases from V and 3 bases from J, with 8 bases between. CDR3 bases: TGTGCCAGCAGAGACGGAGAAGAGACCCAGTACTTC. Residues: CASRDGEETQYF.

The chain employs TRBV5-1 and TRBJ2-1, with 13 bases fitting TRBD2. V dropped 4 bases and J dropped 9; count of bases not matched to a gene: 7. The CDR3 extends over 15 amino acids. From germline, CDR1 is SGHRS and CDR2 YFSETQ. The CDR3 DNA sequence: TGCGCCAGCAGCATAACTAGCGGGAGGGCCCCTGAGCAGTTCTTC. Residues: CASSITSGRAPEQFF.

The chain links TRBV25-1 to TRBJ2-7; 8 bases are shared with TRBD1. V gave up 0 bases and J gave up 5 bases; unmatched junction bases: 12. Looked up from germline, CDR1 is MGHDK and CDR2 is SYGVNS. This CDR3 comprises 17 residues. CDR3 amino acids: CASSEYGAGTGAHEQYF. CDR3 in DNA: TGTGCCAGCAGTGAATATGGCGCCGGGACAGGAGCGCACGAGCAGTACTTC.

This chain connects TRBV9 to TRBJ2-5, with 8 bases lining up with TRBD1. Germline-derived CDR1 and CDR2 are SGDLS and YYNGEE. V was pared by 3 bases and J by 1 base, with 8 bases of the junction left unmatched. The CDR3 is made up of 16 amino acids. The CDR3 DNA sequence: TGTGCCAGCAGCGCCAGCCGGGACAGGCCCCAAGAGACCCAGTACTTC. It is translated as CASSASRDRPQETQYF.

V gene TRBV28 combines with J gene TRBJ2-7, with D perhaps matching TRBD2 (6 bases). This CDR3 comprises 16 residues. V shed 2 bases and J shed 2 bases, with 16 bases lying between them. Germline V gene lookup returns CDR1 MDHEN and CDR2 SYDVKM. CDR3 nucleotides: TGTGCCAGCAGTTTAGACGGCGGGATCGTAGCCTACGAGCAGTACTTC. This sequence encodes CASSLDGGIVAYEQYF.

The V gene is TRBV28, the J gene TRBJ1-2; D remains unclear. Germline V lookup: CDR1 MDHEN, CDR2 SYDVKM. This CDR3 is 14 amino acids long. Trimming shortened V by 3 bases and J by 7 bases, and 15 bases separated the two germline ends. CDR3 bases: TGTGCCAGCAGTTTTCCCCAGCCCGCGGGTGGCTACACCTTC. It translates to CASSFPQPAGGYTF.

This clone was recorded a few times. In the same sample, other DNA sequences code for this CDR3. V and J are TRBV19 and TRBJ2-3; D unresolved. V lost 3 bases to trimming and J lost 6 bases, with 4 bases between them. The CDR3 runs 11 residues. From germline, CDR1 is LNHDA and CDR2 SQIVND (reference sequence). CDR3 loop: CASSIADTQYF. CDR3 sequence (DNA): TGTGCCAGTAGTATCGCGGATACGCAGTATTTT.

The V gene is TRBV5-6, the J gene TRBJ2-4; the D is unclear. CDR3 length equals 13 residues. V was pared by 1 base and J by 7 bases, with 9 bases between. Germline CDR1 and CDR2: SGHDT and YYEEEE. The CDR3 DNA is TGTGCCAGCAGCTTGCCCCTAGGGAACATTCAGTACTTC. Translation gives CASSLPLGNIQYF. Together with reference TRBV5-6 and TRBJ2-4, the CDR3 gives the full variable domain: DAGVTQSPTHLIKTRGQQVTLRCSPKSGHDTVSWYQQALGQGPQFIFQYYEEEERQRGNFPDRFSGHQFPNYSSELNVNALLLGDSALYLCASSLPLGNIQYFGAGTRLSVL.

As regards this clone: One end of the junction does not line up with germline, which may come from a read error. CDR3: CASSEGRAQQEAQYF. The CDR3, as DNA: TGCGCCAGCAGTGAGGGAAGGGCCCAACAAGAGGCCCAGTACTTC. The chain couples TRBV10-1 to TRBJ2-5; D not certain. Germline V gene sequence: CDR1 WNHNN, CDR2 SYGVQD (reference sequence). This CDR3 is 15 amino acids long.

This clone has just a few counts. The chain combines TRBV11-1 with TRBJ2-6; D might be TRBD2 (6 bases). Trimming left V 5 bases short and J 0 bases short, with 17 bases between. The germline V gene has CDR1 SGHAT and CDR2 FQDESV (reference sequence). The CDR3 spans 18 residues. This CDR3 reads CASSPSGLIHSGANVLTF. CDR3 sequence (DNA): TGTGCCAGCAGCCCATCGGGACTTATACACTCTGGGGCCAACGTCCTGACTTTC.

This clone was found a few times. This sequence joins TRBV7-2 and TRBJ2-1; TRBD2 matches 12 bases. The CDR3 runs 17 residues. J gave up 7 bases and V 4 bases, and 11 bases lay outside the gene matches. In germline, CDR1 is SGHTA, CDR2 FQGNSA. CDR3 bases: TGTGCCAGCAGCTCGTTAAGGGGACTAGCGGGTAGGAATGAGCAGTTCTTC. Translating it yields CASSSLRGLAGRNEQFF.

A word on this clone: In the same sample, other DNA sequences code for this CDR3. The chain combines TRBV18 with TRBJ2-5, with TRBD1 as a possible D gene (6 bases). V gave up 5 bases and J gave up 5 bases, with 12 bases separating them. This CDR3 has 13 residues. CDR1 is KGHSH, CDR2 LQKENI, per germline. CDR3: CASSSTGTETQYF. The CDR3 DNA reads as TGTGCCAGCTCATCAACAGGGACGGAGACCCAGTACTTC.

This chain connects TRBV25-1 to TRBJ2-5, with a weak D call TRBD1 (7 bases). This CDR3 has 16 residues. Germline V gene sequence: CDR1 MGHDK, CDR2 SYGVNS. V lost 1 base to trimming and J lost 1 base, with 13 bases between them. The CDR3 reads CASSESSDRAQETQYF. CDR3 bases: TGTGCCAGCAGTGAATCTAGCGACAGGGCCCAAGAGACCCAGTACTTC.